These T cell receptor beta chains were read from a single sample in a study of T cell changes during pregnancy in multiple sclerosis. The protocol was immunoSEQ multiplex PCR, while the TCRdb copy is restricted to in-frame clones and leaves out a portion. The sample holds tens of thousands of clones, about 95% seen once. The sequencing here drew on CD8+ T cells from peripheral blood mononuclear cells, taken after pregnancy. These receptors all stem from a female donor with multiple sclerosis, enrolled in a pregnancy study. Each CDR3 is given without its conserved first and last residue. D genes are given only for firm matches. Rows give clone size only sometimes, using once, few, many, or a class for an expanded clone.

V: TRBV2
size: NA
J: TRBJ2-6
D: NA
CDR3: ASILEGVGANVLT

V: TRBV27
size: NA
J: TRBJ2-7
D: NA
CDR3: ASGPGDYEQY

V: TRBV6-6
size: NA
J: TRBJ1-3
D: NA
CDR3: ASTENSGNTIY

V: TRBV11-2
size: NA
J: TRBJ2-7
D: TRBD2
CDR3: ASSLQPGGYEQY

V: TRBV4-1
size: NA
J: TRBJ2-7
D: TRBD2
CDR3: ASSQQNLAGSSYEQY

V: TRBV28
size: NA
J: TRBJ2-7
D: TRBD1
CDR3: ASSLTGGAYEQY

V: TRBV6-4
size: once
J: TRBJ1-1
D: NA
CDR3: ASSYEDSENTEAF

V: TRBV21-1
size: NA
J: TRBJ2-1
D: NA
CDR3: ASSKEWDRGLHEQF

V: TRBV28
size: NA
J: TRBJ1-4
D: NA
CDR3: ASSLGGSINEKLF

V: TRBV11-2
size: NA
J: TRBJ2-3
D: NA
CDR3: ASSLVQADTQY

V: TRBV5-4
size: once
J: TRBJ2-4
D: NA
CDR3: ASSLEGGIIQY

V: TRBV7-9
size: NA
J: TRBJ2-3
D: TRBD2
CDR3: ASSLNFGGSADTQY

V: TRBV9
size: NA
J: TRBJ2-7
D: TRBD1
CDR3: ASSGDSYEQY

V: TRBV5-1
size: NA
J: TRBJ2-5
D: NA
CDR3: ASSPGGGSEGETQY

V: TRBV27
size: once
J: TRBJ1-1
D: NA
CDR3: ASRSLGGTEAF

V: TRBV5-1
size: NA
J: TRBJ2-3
D: NA
CDR3: ASSWGTSTDTQY

V: TRBV5-4
size: NA
J: TRBJ2-1
D: TRBD2
CDR3: ASNPSGRLDEQF

V: TRBV18
size: NA
J: TRBJ2-5
D: NA
CDR3: ASSHDRSGLGETQY

V: TRBV28
size: NA
J: TRBJ1-2
D: NA
CDR3: ASSFLDSSYGYT

V: TRBV19
size: NA
J: TRBJ2-1
D: TRBD2
CDR3: ASSITSGSNNEQF

V: TRBV19
size: NA
J: TRBJ2-1
D: NA
CDR3: ASSIVGMSSYNEQF

V: TRBV5-5
size: NA
J: TRBJ2-3
D: TRBD1
CDR3: ASSGTGDGASTDTQY

V: TRBV7-9
size: NA
J: TRBJ1-5
D: NA
CDR3: ASSLGGRSNQPQH

V: TRBV6-4
size: medium-sized
J: TRBJ2-1
D: TRBD2
CDR3: ASSDLAGSYNEQF

V: TRBV27
size: NA
J: TRBJ1-2
D: NA
CDR3: ASSLSGGDYGYT

V: TRBV28
size: few
J: TRBJ2-1
D: TRBD2
CDR3: ASSLASGNYNEQF

V: TRBV30
size: NA
J: TRBJ2-1
D: TRBD2
CDR3: AWSPLAGGYNEQF

V: TRBV7-8
size: once
J: TRBJ2-7
D: NA
CDR3: ASSFLGQGGEEQY

V: TRBV6-1
size: NA
J: TRBJ2-7
D: NA
CDR3: ASSEGQDGSSYEQY

V: TRBV11-2
size: NA
J: TRBJ1-1
D: TRBD1
CDR3: ASSEGQASNTEAF

V: TRBV27
size: NA
J: TRBJ2-3
D: NA
CDR3: ASSLAETSTDTQY

V: TRBV7-2
size: NA
J: TRBJ2-5
D: TRBD2
CDR3: ASSPMVAGGETQY

V: TRBV11-2
size: NA
J: TRBJ1-1
D: NA
CDR3: ASSLAQAEAF

V: TRBV5-1
size: NA
J: TRBJ2-1
D: TRBD2
CDR3: ASSLSIAGEVHEQF

V: TRBV9
size: NA
J: TRBJ1-1
D: NA
CDR3: ASSAEAGGAQTEAF

V: TRBV19
size: NA
J: TRBJ2-2
D: TRBD2
CDR3: ASSMGTSHGELF

V: TRBV6-1
size: NA
J: TRBJ2-5
D: NA
CDR3: ASSKERYVPQETQY

V: TRBV25-1
size: NA
J: TRBJ2-7
D: TRBD2
CDR3: ASSDGPPSGEPNSEQY

V: TRBV19
size: NA
J: TRBJ2-7
D: TRBD2
CDR3: ASSFYGGAYEQY

V: TRBV5-4
size: NA
J: TRBJ2-1
D: TRBD2
CDR3: ASSPGLAGGLDEQF

V: TRBV11-3
size: once
J: TRBJ2-1
D: TRBD2
CDR3: ASSLGGSGRTEQF

V: TRBV9
size: once
J: TRBJ1-2
D: NA
CDR3: ASSVGGQGYT

V: TRBV5-5
size: NA
J: TRBJ2-5
D: NA
CDR3: ASSAMVETQY

V: TRBV12-5
size: NA
J: TRBJ1-2
D: TRBD1
CDR3: ASGPQGARHPNYGYT

V: TRBV5-1
size: NA
J: TRBJ2-4
D: NA
CDR3: ASSSNSGGLKNIQY

V: TRBV19
size: NA
J: TRBJ2-7
D: NA
CDR3: ASSPTYRADIYEQY

V: TRBV4-1
size: NA
J: TRBJ2-2
D: TRBD2
CDR3: ASSQELAGANTGELF

V: TRBV9
size: few
J: TRBJ1-1
D: TRBD1
CDR3: ASSVASGGTEAF

V: TRBV7-9
size: NA
J: TRBJ1-2
D: NA
CDR3: ASSPQGHYGYT

V: TRBV4-3
size: NA
J: TRBJ2-3
D: TRBD2
CDR3: ASSRGGRTDTQY